The rows below give T cell receptor beta chains drawn from one sample of a study of blood T cell repertoires in COVID-19. Assay: immunoSEQ multiplex PCR; the TCRdb copy retains only in-frame clones and omits some. The data contain about 120,000 clones, about 85% of them singletons. Sequencing used peripheral blood. The receptors derive from a man at least 80 years old with active or convalescent COVID-19. Each CDR3 is given with its conserved first and last residue. A D gene is named only where the DNA matches it firmly. The listing skips clone size in some rows; elsewhere it reads once, few, many or a size class.

j_call | d_call | clone_size | v_call | cdr3_aa | cdr3_nt
TRBJ2-7 | - | - | TRBV7-2 | CASSLVEGAYEQYF | TGTGCCAGCAGCTTAGTTGAGGGGGCCTACGAGCAGTACTTC
TRBJ2-3 | - | - | TRBV7-3 | CASSPLSGNTQYF | TGTGCCAGCAGCCCCCTCTCAGGGAACACGCAGTATTTT
TRBJ2-2 | TRBD1 | - | TRBV18 | CASSKDRGTGELFF | TGTGCCAGCTCGAAAGACAGGGGCACCGGGGAGCTGTTTTTT
TRBJ2-5 | TRBD1 | - | TRBV5-1 | CASSPGGTSGQGRETQYF | TGCGCCAGCAGCCCGGGGGGTACCTCGGGACAGGGGAGGGAGACCCAGTACTTC
TRBJ1-4 | - | - | TRBV29-1 | CSVGHLGEKLFF | TGCAGCGTCGGACATTTAGGGGAAAAACTGTTTTTT
TRBJ2-7 | TRBD2 | - | TRBV5-6 | CASSPTSGREQYF | TGTGCCAGCAGCCCGACTAGCGGGCGGGAGCAGTACTTC
TRBJ2-5 | TRBD1 | - | TRBV6-2/TRBV6-3 | CASSQRQGTQYF | TGTGCCAGCAGCCAGAGACAGGGGACCCAGTACTTC
TRBJ2-7 | - | - | TRBV30 | CAWMGRGEGEQYF | TGTGCCTGGATGGGCAGGGGGGAAGGCGAGCAGTACTTC
TRBJ2-2 | - | - | TRBV29-1 | CSVRQWGRDTGELFF | TGCAGCGTTAGACAGTGGGGGCGGGACACCGGGGAGCTGTTTTTT
TRBJ2-3 | TRBD2 | - | TRBV7-2 | CASSFLAGGADTQYF | TGTGCCAGCAGCTTCTTAGCGGGGGGCGCAGATACGCAGTATTTT
TRBJ1-2 | - | - | TRBV12-3/TRBV12-4 | CASSLGGRRGYTF | TGTGCCAGCAGTTTAGGGGGGCGGCGGGGCTACACCTTC
TRBJ1-3 | - | once | TRBV30 | CAWSPTVGLAGNTIYF | TGTGCCTGGAGTCCTACCGTGGGACTGGCTGGAAACACCATATATTTT
TRBJ2-3 | - | - | TRBV7-6 | CASSTGTSSGDTQYF | TGTGCCAGCAGCACCGGGACATCCTCTGGAGATACGCAGTATTTT
TRBJ2-1 | - | - | TRBV5-1 | CASSLGSVTYNEQFF | TGCGCCAGCAGCTTGGGTAGCGTAACCTACAATGAGCAGTTCTTC
TRBJ1-4 | - | - | TRBV28 | CASSKQGYNEKLFF | TGTGCCAGCAGTAAGCAGGGGTATAATGAAAAACTGTTTTTT
TRBJ2-7 | - | - | TRBV2 | CASSDSGEQYF | TGTGCCAGCAGTGACAGTGGCGAGCAGTACTTC
TRBJ1-5 | - | - | TRBV25-1 | CASSVLGSNQPQHF | TGTGCCAGCAGTGTCCTCGGGAGCAATCAGCCCCAGCATTTT
TRBJ2-7 | TRBD1 | - | TRBV5-8 | CASSSSRDRGRRSYEQYF | TGTGCCAGCAGCTCGTCCCGGGACAGGGGGCGTAGGTCCTACGAGCAGTACTTC
TRBJ1-6 | - | - | TRBV7-9 | CASSLAQVNSPLHF | TGTGCCAGCAGCTTAGCCCAGGTTAATTCACCCCTCCACTTT
TRBJ1-3 | - | - | TRBV7-2 | CASSHPNREGNTIYF | TGTGCCAGCAGCCACCCTAACAGGGAGGGCAACACCATATATTTT
TRBJ1-3 | - | - | TRBV15 | CATSRSGTSSGNTIYF | TGTGCCACCAGCAGATCCGGGACATCCTCTGGAAACACCATATATTTT
TRBJ2-1 | - | - | TRBV19 | CATSRWAGEQFF | TGTGCCACCAGCAGGTGGGCAGGTGAGCAGTTCTTC
TRBJ2-7 | - | - | TRBV7-2 | CASSSGGGAAYEQYF | TGTGCCAGCAGCTCAGGTGGGGGGGCGGCCTACGAGCAGTACTTC
TRBJ2-1 | TRBD1 | once | TRBV5-1 | CASSSTGDSYNEQFF | TGCGCCAGCAGCTCGACAGGGGACTCTTACAATGAGCAGTTCTTC
TRBJ2-1 | TRBD1 | - | TRBV7-3 | CASSLNKQGAKFF | TGTGCCAGCAGCCTTAATAAACAGGGGGCGAAGTTCTTC
TRBJ2-3 | TRBD2 | - | TRBV18 | CASGTSFTPSTDTQYF | TGTGCCAGCGGGACTAGCTTTACACCTAGCACAGATACGCAGTATTTT
TRBJ2-2 | TRBD2 | - | TRBV28 | CASSSPGGGDLGGAGELFF | TGTGCCAGCAGTTCTCCCGGGGGAGGGGACCTAGGTGGGGCCGGGGAGCTGTTTTTT
TRBJ2-3 | TRBD2 | - | TRBV7-2 | CASSSGTSGGITDTQYF | TGTGCCAGCAGCTCCGGGACTAGCGGGGGGATCACAGATACGCAGTATTTT